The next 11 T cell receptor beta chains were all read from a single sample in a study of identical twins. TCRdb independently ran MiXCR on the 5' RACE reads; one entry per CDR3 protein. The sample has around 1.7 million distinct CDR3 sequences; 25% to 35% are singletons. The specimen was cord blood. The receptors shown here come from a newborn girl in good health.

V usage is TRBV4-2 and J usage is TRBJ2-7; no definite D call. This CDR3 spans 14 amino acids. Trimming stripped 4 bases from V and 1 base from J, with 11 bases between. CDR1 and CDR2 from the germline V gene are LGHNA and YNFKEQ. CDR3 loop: CASSRAQSSYEQYF. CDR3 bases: TGTGCCAGCAGCCGGGCCCAGTCTTCCTACGAGCAGTACTTC.

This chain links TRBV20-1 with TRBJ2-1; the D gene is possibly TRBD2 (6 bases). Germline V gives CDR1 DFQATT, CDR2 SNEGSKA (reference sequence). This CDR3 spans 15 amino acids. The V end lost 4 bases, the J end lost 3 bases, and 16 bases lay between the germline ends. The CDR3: CSAMEGRGDYNEQFF. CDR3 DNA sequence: TGCAGTGCTATGGAGGGGCGGGGAGACTACAATGAGCAGTTCTTC.

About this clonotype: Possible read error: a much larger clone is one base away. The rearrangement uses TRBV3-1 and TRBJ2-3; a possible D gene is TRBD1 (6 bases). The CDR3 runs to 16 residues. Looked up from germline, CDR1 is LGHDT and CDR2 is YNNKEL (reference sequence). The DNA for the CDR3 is TGTGCCAGCAGCCCACGGCAGGGGCTTGCCACAGATCCGCAGTATTTT. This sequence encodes CASSPRQGLATDPQYF.

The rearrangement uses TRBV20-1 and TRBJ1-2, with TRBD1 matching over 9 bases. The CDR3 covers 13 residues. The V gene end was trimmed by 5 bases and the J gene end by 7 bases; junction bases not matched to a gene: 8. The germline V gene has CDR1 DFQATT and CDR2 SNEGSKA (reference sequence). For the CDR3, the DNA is TGCAGTGCTCGTTTACAGGGGGCTGTTGGCTACACCTTC. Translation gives CSARLQGAVGYTF.

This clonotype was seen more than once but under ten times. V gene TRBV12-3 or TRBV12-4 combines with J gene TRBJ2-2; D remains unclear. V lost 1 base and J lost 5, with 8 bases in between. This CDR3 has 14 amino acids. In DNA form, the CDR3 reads TGTGCCAGCAGTTTAGATGGCCTTACCGGGGAGCTGTTTTTT. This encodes CASSLDGLTGELFF.

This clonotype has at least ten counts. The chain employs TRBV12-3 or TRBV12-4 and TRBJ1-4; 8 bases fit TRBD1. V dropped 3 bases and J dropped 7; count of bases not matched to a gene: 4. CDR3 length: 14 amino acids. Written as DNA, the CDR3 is TGTGCCAGCAGTTTTCGAGACAGGGGTGAAAAACTGTTTTTT. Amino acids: CASSFRDRGEKLFF.

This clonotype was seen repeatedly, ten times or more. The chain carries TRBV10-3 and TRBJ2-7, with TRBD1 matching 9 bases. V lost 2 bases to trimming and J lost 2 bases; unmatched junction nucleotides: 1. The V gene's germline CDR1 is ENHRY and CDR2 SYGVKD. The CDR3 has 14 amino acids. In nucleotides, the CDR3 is TGTGCCATCAGTGAGCGACAGGGGGCCTACGAGCAGTACTTC. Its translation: CAISERQGAYEQYF.

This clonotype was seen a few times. The DNA of the CDR3 is TGTGCCAGCGGTGCAGGGTTCAGTCAGCCCCAGCATTTT. It yields the protein CASGAGFSQPQHF. V and J are TRBV6-1 and TRBJ1-5; D possibly corresponds to TRBD1 (5 bases). V was shortened by 8 bases and J by 6 bases, with 14 bases between the two germline ends. CDR3 size: 13 residues. The germline V gene encodes CDR1 MNHNS and CDR2 SASEGT.

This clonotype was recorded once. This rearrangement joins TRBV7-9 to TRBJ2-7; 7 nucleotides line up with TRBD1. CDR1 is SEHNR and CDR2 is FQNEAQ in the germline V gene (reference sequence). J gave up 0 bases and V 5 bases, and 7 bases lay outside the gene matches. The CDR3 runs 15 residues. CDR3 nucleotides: TGTGCCAGCAGCCCCTGGGACAGCCTCTCCTACGAGCAGTACTTC. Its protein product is CASSPWDSLSYEQYF. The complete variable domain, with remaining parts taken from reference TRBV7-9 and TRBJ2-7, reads DTGVSQNPRHKITKRGQNVTFRCDPISEHNRLYWYRQTLGQGPEFLTYFQNEAQLEKSRLLSDRFSAERPKGSFSTLEIQRTEQGDSAMYLCASSPWDSLSYEQYFGPGTRLTVT.

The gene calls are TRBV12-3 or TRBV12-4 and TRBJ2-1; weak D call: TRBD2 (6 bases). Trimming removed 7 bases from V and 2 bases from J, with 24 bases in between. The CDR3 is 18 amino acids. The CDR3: CASTFRALGGKAYNEQFF. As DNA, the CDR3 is TGTGCCAGCACCTTCAGGGCCTTGGGGGGAAAGGCCTACAATGAGCAGTTCTTC.

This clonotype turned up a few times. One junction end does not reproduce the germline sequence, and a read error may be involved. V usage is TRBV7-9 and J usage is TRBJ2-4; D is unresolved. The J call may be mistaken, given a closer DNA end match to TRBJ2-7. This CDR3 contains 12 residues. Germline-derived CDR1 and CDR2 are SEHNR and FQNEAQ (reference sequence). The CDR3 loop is CTSSLVNYEQYF. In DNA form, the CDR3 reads TGTACCAGCAGCTTAGTTAACTACGAGCAGTACTTC.